This T cell receptor beta chain came from a study of neurological immune-mediated disorders. General study points: Subjects shared no identical expanded-clone CDR3 amino acid sequences, suggesting private TCR-beta repertoires in all groups.

TCRdb itself ran the 5' RACE reads through MiXCR, one entry per CDR3 protein. This table holds approximately 58,000 distinct CDR3 sequences, 6.5% to 8.5% found once. This clonotype has a count of ten or more. Its antigen is undetermined. The germline gives CDR1 ENHRY, CDR2 SYGVKD. This CDR3 is built from 11 residues. V gave up 4 bases and J gave up 3 bases, with 3 bases separating them. The time point: longitudinal time-point 3. Volunteers from a blood bank in Maryland, USA, constituted the healthy controls. 2 million PBMCs stored at -80 C were the source of the unsorted libraries. The rearrangement joins TRBV10-3 to TRBJ1-2; no firm D call. The TCR was taken from a woman aged 40 to 55 in good health. The sequenced material came from PBMCs. The CDR3 protein is CAISGDYGYTF. For the CDR3, the DNA is TGTGCCATCAGTGGAGACTATGGCTACACCTTC.